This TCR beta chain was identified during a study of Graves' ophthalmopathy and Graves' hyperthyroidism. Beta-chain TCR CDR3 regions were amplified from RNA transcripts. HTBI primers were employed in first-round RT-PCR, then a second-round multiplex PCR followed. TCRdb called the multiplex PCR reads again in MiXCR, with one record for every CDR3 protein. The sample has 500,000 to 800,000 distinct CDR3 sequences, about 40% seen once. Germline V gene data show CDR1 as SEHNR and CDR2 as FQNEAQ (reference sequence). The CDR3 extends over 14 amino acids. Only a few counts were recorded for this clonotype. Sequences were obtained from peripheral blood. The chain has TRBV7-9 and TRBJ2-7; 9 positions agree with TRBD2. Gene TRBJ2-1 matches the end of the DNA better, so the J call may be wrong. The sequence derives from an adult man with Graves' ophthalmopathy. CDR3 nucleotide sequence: TGTGCCAGCAGCCGTAGCGGGAGCTACAATGAGCAGTTCTTC. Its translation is CASSRSGSYNEQFF.